The next 30 T cell receptor beta chains were all read from a single sample in a study of vaccination and CD4 T cells after COVID-19. Noted treatment: approximately 9-day PBMC culture with coronavirus spike peptide pools or control peptides (ViraFEST assay). The Oncomine TCR Beta short-read assay was applied to DNA of cultured CD4+ T cells. TCRdb re-called the PCR reads through MiXCR, storing one row per CDR3 protein. The sample yields roughly 15,000 distinct CDR3 sequences, about 42% seen once. These receptors have no identified antigens. The sequencing used CD4+ T cells from blood, cultured in vitro, collected before SARS-CoV-2 vaccination. These receptors originate from a human donor who received a COVID-19 vaccine.

The DNA of the CDR3 is TGTGCCAGCAGCCCCGGACAGGGGAACACTGAAGCTTTCTTT. This codes for CASSPGQGNTEAFF. This sequence joins TRBV5-4 and TRBJ1-1, with 8 bases identical to TRBD1. The CDR3 is made up of 14 amino acids. With V trimmed by 4 bases and J by 1 base, 3 bases remained unmatched. From germline, CDR1 is SGHNT and CDR2 YYREEE (reference sequence).

This clonotype showed up just once. J is TRBJ1-2 and V is TRBV28, with 8 positions matching TRBD1. Germline values: CDR1 MDHEN, CDR2 SYDVKM. This CDR3 has 15 amino acids. The V segment lost 6 bases and the J segment 0 bases; nucleotides outside the gene matches: 6. CDR3 nucleotide sequence: TGTGCCAGCAGACTGGGACAGGTGACTAACTATGGCTACACCTTC. It encodes CASRLGQVTNYGYTF.

This rearrangement joins TRBV11-3 to TRBJ2-5, with 7 bases that match TRBD2. V shed 5 bases, J shed 3 bases, and the junction held 6 bases outside the gene matches. There are 14 residues in the CDR3. Germline CDR1 is SGHNT and CDR2 is YENEEA. The CDR3 DNA reads TGTGCCAGCAGCCCCCCGGGAGGAGAAGAGACCCAGTACTTC. Translating gives CASSPPGGEETQYF.

The chain has TRBV6-1 and TRBJ1-2; possible D gene TRBD1, 6 bases. Germline CDR1 is MNHNS and CDR2 is SASEGT. V gave up 2 bases and J gave up 5 bases, with 12 bases separating them. The CDR3 is made up of 14 amino acids. CDR3 bases: TGTGCCAGCAGTGAAAGGAACAGGGTATATGGCTACACCTTC. Translation: CASSERNRVYGYTF.

This clonotype was seen only a few times. V gene TRBV6-1 combines with J gene TRBJ1-5; no firm D call. CDR1 and CDR2 from the germline V gene are MNHNS and SASEGT. V lost 6 bases, J lost 4 bases, and 10 bases lay in between. The CDR3 spans 13 residues. The CDR3 bases are TGTGCCAGCAGGAGTACGGAAAATCAGCCCCAGCATTTT. Translation: CASRSTENQPQHF.

This clonotype turned up a few times. This sequence joins TRBV19 and TRBJ1-2; maybe TRBD1 (6 bases). The CDR3 totals 13 residues. Germline CDR1 reads LNHDA; CDR2 reads SQIVND (reference sequence). Deletions cut 6 bases from V and 3 bases from J, with 11 bases between. The CDR3, as DNA: TGTGCCAGTAGCGAAGGGGGGGACTATGGCTACACCTTC. It yields the protein CASSEGGDYGYTF.

This clonotype was seen a handful of times. V and J are TRBV20-1 and TRBJ2-3, with TRBD2 identical over 10 bases. Trimming cost V 5 bases and J 1 base; bases outside gene matches: 6. Germline-derived CDR1 and CDR2 are DFQATT and SNEGSKA (reference sequence). The CDR3 consists of 15 residues. CDR3 sequence reads: CSAGAAGGRTDTQYF. CDR3 in DNA: TGCAGTGCTGGCGCAGCGGGGGGGCGCACAGATACGCAGTATTTT.

This clonotype has more than one count but fewer than ten. This chain joins TRBV19 and TRBJ1-2; TRBD1 matches at 10 bases. This CDR3 spans 17 amino acids. Unmatched junction bases numbered 11, after V lost 3 bases and J lost 4 bases. CDR1 is LNHDA, CDR2 SQIVND, per germline (reference sequence). The DNA for the CDR3 is TGTGCCAGTAGTATGGGGATCCGTCGACAGGGGGCCTATGGCTACACCTTC. As protein: CASSMGIRRQGAYGYTF. The full variable domain, with the rest looked up from reference TRBV19 and TRBJ1-2, is DGGITQSPKYLFRKEGQNVTLSCEQNLNHDAMYWYRQDPGQGLRLIYYSQIVNDFQKGDIAEGYSVSREKKESFPLTVTSAQKNPTAFYLCASSMGIRRQGAYGYTFGSGTRLTVV.

A few counts support this clonotype. This chain links TRBV2 with TRBJ1-6, with a weak D call TRBD1 (6 bases). The ends were cut back, 0 bases at V and 3 bases at J, with 12 bases in the middle. The CDR3 consists of 17 residues. CDR1 and CDR2 from the germline V gene are SNHLY and FYNNEI. This CDR3 reads CASSEAGAGNYNSPLHF. Written as DNA, the CDR3 is TGTGCCAGCAGTGAAGCGGGGGCAGGGAACTATAATTCACCCCTCCACTTT.

This chain uses TRBV15 with TRBJ2-7; D is uncertain. The CDR3 is 14 amino acids. The V end lost 3 bases, the J end lost 0 bases, and 9 bases lay between the germline ends. Looked up from germline, CDR1 is LNHNV and CDR2 is YYDKDF (reference sequence). The DNA for the CDR3 is TGTGCCACCAGCAGTCACTTGGGCTCCTACGAGCAGTACTTC. Residues: CATSSHLGSYEQYF.

This clonotype has more than one count but fewer than ten. This chain uses TRBV2 with TRBJ1-5, with TRBD1 matching 9 bases. Germline CDR1 and CDR2: SNHLY and FYNNEI. Unmatched junction bases numbered 7, after V lost 4 bases and J lost 6 bases. The CDR3 runs to 15 residues. CDR3 amino acids: CASSGRQGGTQPQHF. DNA for the CDR3: TGTGCCAGCAGTGGGAGACAGGGGGGTACTCAGCCCCAGCATTTT.

The rearrangement joins TRBV24-1 to TRBJ2-5, with unresolved D. Germline assignment: CDR1 KGHDR and CDR2 SFDVKD. CDR3 size: 18 residues. With 4 bases removed from V and 5 bases from J, the gap between germline ends came to 25 bases. The CDR3 bases are TGTGCCACCAGTGAAGGGCTAGATCGGATCTTACATCCGGAGACCCAGTACTTC. Its protein is CATSEGLDRILHPETQYF.

The chain employs TRBV24-1 and TRBJ2-5; 9 bases agree with TRBD2. V lost 2 bases and J lost 5; bases outside the gene matches: 8. Germline V gene data show CDR1 as KGHDR and CDR2 as SFDVKD. This CDR3 spans 16 amino acids. CDR3 protein: CATSDSRTSEGETQYF. The CDR3 bases are TGTGCCACCAGTGATTCCCGGACTAGCGAAGGGGAGACCCAGTACTTC.

This clonotype has only a few counts. V and J are TRBV7-2 and TRBJ1-6, with TRBD1 identical over 7 bases. V lost 2 bases to trimming and J lost 10 bases; unmatched junction nucleotides: 8. This CDR3 has 15 amino acids. Germline values: CDR1 SGHTA, CDR2 FQGNSA. The chain's CDR3 is CASSLTQGRNSPLHF. The CDR3 DNA reads as TGTGCCAGCAGCTTAACACAGGGGAGAAACTCACCCCTCCACTTT.

The CDR3 reads CASSQRRAGFHTF. The CDR3 region has the DNA TGTGCCAGCAGCCAACGGAGGGCCGGGTTCCACACCTTC. The genes are TRBV11-2 and TRBJ1-2; D is unclear. The germline V gene has CDR1 SGHAT and CDR2 FQNNGV. Trimming took off 5 bases at V and 12 bases at J, with 19 bases between the two ends. This CDR3 spans 13 amino acids. The full variable domain, with the rest looked up from reference TRBV11-2 and TRBJ1-2, is EAGVAQSPRYKIIEKRQSVAFWCNPISGHATLYWYQQILGQGPKLLIQFQNNGVVDDSQLPKDRFSAERLKGVDSTLKIQPAKLEDSAVYLCASSQRRAGFHTFGSGTRLTVV.

This sequence joins TRBV5-4 and TRBJ2-3; a weak D match, TRBD2 (5 bases). CDR1 and CDR2 from the germline V gene are SGHNT and YYREEE (reference sequence). The V gene lost 4 bases and the J gene lost 4 bases, with 16 bases spanning the gap. CDR3 size: 15 residues. The CDR3 protein is CASSPRTEAADTQYF. CDR3 sequence (DNA): TGTGCCAGCAGCCCAAGGACCGAAGCGGCAGATACGCAGTATTTT.

The genes are TRBV6-1 and TRBJ2-2, with no clear D. V was trimmed by 10 bases and J by 6 bases, leaving 18 bases between them. Per the germline V gene, CDR1 is MNHNS and CDR2 is SASEGT. CDR3 length: 14 amino acids. This CDR3 reads CATLETSLAGELFF. The CDR3 region has the DNA TGTGCCACCCTCGAGACTTCTCTGGCCGGGGAGCTGTTTTTT.

This clonotype has more than one count but fewer than ten. V is TRBV23-1 and J is TRBJ2-5, with a possible D match to TRBD1 (6 bases). TRBV23-1 belongs to the ORF category, with a function that is uncertain. The length of the CDR3 is 14 residues. The germline V and J ends were trimmed by 6 bases and 4 bases, with 15 bases remaining between them. CDR3 nucleotide sequence: TGCGCCAGCAGCCTGGGGCAGGGGCGAGAGACCCAGTACTTC. Residues: CASSLGQGRETQYF.

The chain joins TRBV7-9 to TRBJ1-5; the D gene is possibly TRBD1 (6 bases). This CDR3 is built from 14 residues. The germline V and J ends were trimmed by 3 bases and 5 bases, with 11 bases remaining between them. Germline CDR1 is SEHNR and CDR2 is FQNEAQ (reference sequence). The CDR3 protein is CASSLGAGDQPQHF. The CDR3 nucleotides are TGTGCCAGCAGCTTGGGGGCAGGGGATCAGCCCCAGCATTTT.

Only a few counts were recorded for this clonotype. The rearrangement joins TRBV24-1 to TRBJ2-5; possibly TRBD1 for D (5 bases). Germline assignment: CDR1 KGHDR and CDR2 SFDVKD. Between the trimmed V and J ends, which lost 3 bases and 4 bases, there was a span of 8 bases. This CDR3 comprises 13 residues. This CDR3 is CATSDPGRETQYF. The DNA of the CDR3 is TGTGCCACCAGTGATCCAGGGCGAGAGACCCAGTACTTC.

This clonotype was seen a handful of times. The genes are TRBV7-9 and TRBJ2-3; D is undetermined. Between the trimmed V and J ends, which lost 0 bases and 1 base, there was a span of 17 bases. Germline assignment: CDR1 SEHNR and CDR2 FQNEAQ (reference sequence). CDR3 length equals 18 residues. The CDR3 sequence is CASSLAFTEGFGTDTQYF. In DNA, the CDR3 is TGTGCCAGCAGCTTAGCGTTCACTGAAGGGTTTGGCACAGATACGCAGTATTTT. Looking up the rest from reference TRBV7-9 and TRBJ2-3 gives the full variable domain: DTGVSQNPRHKITKRGQNVTFRCDPISEHNRLYWYRQTLGQGPEFLTYFQNEAQLEKSRLLSDRFSAERPKGSFSTLEIQRTEQGDSAMYLCASSLAFTEGFGTDTQYFGPGTRLTVL.

V usage is TRBV10-3 and J usage is TRBJ2-3; D call uncertain. This CDR3 is 14 amino acids long. V was clipped by 7 bases and J by 0 bases, with 11 bases between them. Germline assignment: CDR1 ENHRY and CDR2 SYGVKD. CDR3 residues: CAITFTPSTDTQYF. For the CDR3, the DNA is TGTGCCATCACCTTCACGCCTAGCACAGATACGCAGTATTTT.

In this sample, this clonotype turned up a few times. This rearrangement joins TRBV7-9 to TRBJ2-3; D gene uncertain. The CDR3 spans 13 residues. The ends were cut back, 1 base at V and 4 bases at J, with 6 bases in the middle. CDR1 and CDR2 (germline): SEHNR, FQNEAQ (reference sequence). CDR3 sequence reads: CASSLEVPDTQYF. In DNA, the CDR3 is TGTGCCAGCAGCTTAGAAGTTCCAGATACGCAGTATTTT.

The V gene is TRBV5-1, the J gene TRBJ2-3; 11 nucleotides agree with TRBD2. After removal of 4 bases from V and 6 bases from J, the junction contained 7 bases not matched to a gene. Germline values: CDR1 SGHRS, CDR2 YFSETQ. This CDR3 spans 15 amino acids. CDR3 residues: CASSAGTSGEDTQYF. The CDR3 region has the DNA TGCGCCAGCAGCGCCGGGACTAGCGGTGAGGATACGCAGTATTTT.

This clonotype was picked up a small number of times. V is TRBV15 and J is TRBJ2-7; TRBD2 matches at 8 bases. CDR3 length: 17 amino acids. Germline V gives CDR1 LNHNV, CDR2 YYDKDF (reference sequence). Losses at the gene ends were 0 bases for V and 10 bases for J; bases not matched to a gene: 17. CDR3 region: CATSRDSPGGLGLGQYF. The DNA of the CDR3 is TGTGCCACCAGCAGAGATTCCCCGGGAGGTTTGGGACTAGGACAGTACTTC.

This clonotype was found a few times. The chain joins TRBV20-1 to TRBJ1-6; weak D call: TRBD1 (6 bases). CDR1 is DFQATT and CDR2 is SNEGSKA in the germline V gene (reference sequence). With 4 bases removed from V and 7 bases from J, the gap between germline ends came to 14 bases. The CDR3 runs 14 residues. The CDR3: CSAKEDRPNSPLHF. Here the CDR3 DNA reads TGCAGTGCTAAAGAAGACAGGCCCAATTCACCCCTCCACTTT.

DNA for the CDR3: TGTGCCAGCAGCCAGTCTCCTTTGCGGGGCGGTACGCAGTATTTT. Encoded protein: CASSQSPLRGGTQYF. The V gene is TRBV14, the J gene TRBJ2-3; weak D call: TRBD2 (6 bases). There are 15 residues in the CDR3. Trimming cost V 3 bases and J 8 bases, with 18 bases left between them. Germline assignment: CDR1 SGHDN and CDR2 FVKESK.

In this sample, this clonotype turned up a few times. CDR3 bases: TGCAGTACCGGGACTAGCGGGGTTCAAGAGACCCAGTACTTC. Protein: CSTGTSGVQETQYF. The chain uses TRBV20-1 and TRBJ2-5; 13 bases fit TRBD2. Germline V gene data show CDR1 as DFQATT and CDR2 as SNEGSKA (reference sequence). Trimming at V came to 8 bases and at J to 2 bases, leaving 5 bases not matched to a gene. The CDR3 is 14 residues long.

The sample holds one count of this clonotype. The V call is TRBV27, the J call TRBJ2-2; D not certain. V was trimmed by 8 bases and J by 5 bases, leaving 12 bases between them. The germline CDR1 and CDR2 sequences are MNHEY and SMNVEV (reference sequence). This CDR3 region has 13 residues. The CDR3: CASFGTATGELFF. The CDR3 bases are TGTGCCAGCTTCGGTACAGCTACCGGGGAGCTGTTTTTT.

V and J are TRBV10-3 and TRBJ2-2, with D unclear. Per germline, CDR1 ENHRY and CDR2 SYGVKD. The V end was cut by 3 bases, the J end by 7 bases, with 12 bases between. The CDR3 has 14 amino acids. The CDR3 DNA is TGTGCCATCAGTGACGGAATACGTGGCGGGGAGCTGTTTTTT. Amino acids: CAISDGIRGGELFF.